What follows describes a single T cell receptor beta chain. Its matching antigen is unknown. Germline lookup yields CDR1 SGHNT and CDR2 YYREEE (reference sequence). Trimming removed 4 bases from V and 5 bases from J, with 9 bases in between. This CDR3 has 12 residues. The source of the sample is a study of T cell responses to AZD1222 COVID-19 vaccine. Clones were sequenced by immunoSEQ multiplex PCR, and TCRdb holds only the in-frame ones, with some missing. Of around 140,000 clones in the sample, 80% to 90% were seen once. Study observations and caveats: Increases in Spike-specific TCR breadth and depth were seen after two AZD1222 doses. Mostly white British, mostly female donors; authors suggested clonal diversity may be underestimated. Baseline seropositives among AZD1222 recipients totaled only six.

The sequence came from an adult in good health. This sequence joins TRBV5-4 and TRBJ1-1; the D is unclear. The specimen was peripheral blood, collected on day 0 of AZD1222 vaccination. The CDR3 DNA reads TGTGCCAGCAGCCGGACTACGACTGAAGCTTTCTTT. This gives the protein CASSRTTTEAFF.